These T cell receptor beta chains were read from a single sample in a study of T cells after yellow fever vaccination. TCRdb processed the 5' RACE reads anew with MiXCR; each CDR3 protein has one entry. Here the sample spans some 110,000 distinct CDR3 sequences, roughly 8.9% being singletons. Specimen: CD8+ T cells sorted from PBMCs, collected 45 days after the yellow fever booster vaccination. The source is a man aged 25-45 years who received the YFV17D yellow fever vaccine. Both conserved end residues are part of each CDR3. A D gene is named only where the DNA matches it firmly. For some rows the clone size is stated as once, few or many, or as a class when expanded; others skip it.

v_gene,d_gene,j_gene,abundance,CDR3nt,CDR3aa
TRBV29-1,TRBD1,TRBJ2-2,many,TGCAGCGTTGACACGACAGGGGGCGGATCCGGGGAGCTGTTTTTT,CSVDTTGGGSGELFF
TRBV4-3,NA,TRBJ2-1,NA,TGCGCCAGCAGCCACAGTGGAGGGCGTACTGAGCAGTTCTTC,CASSHSGGRTEQFF
TRBV12-3/TRBV12-4,NA,TRBJ2-1,NA,TGTGCCAGCAGTTTAGCGACCCAGTGGGGTGAGCAGTTCTTC,CASSLATQWGEQFF
TRBV4-2,NA,TRBJ2-7,many,TGTGCCAGCAGCCAAGAAGAAGCCGGATCCTACGAGCAGTACTTC,CASSQEEAGSYEQYF
TRBV19,NA,TRBJ2-7,NA,TGTGCCAGTAGTATCGAGTGGGGTATAGTGAGCGAGCAGTACTTC,CASSIEWGIVSEQYF
TRBV4-1,NA,TRBJ2-2,many,TGCGCCACGGGAGGGACAGCCCGGGGCACCGGGGAGCTGTTTTTT,CATGGTARGTGELFF
TRBV7-9,NA,TRBJ1-2,many,TGTGCCAGCAGCCTGGGCAGCCTGGATGGCTACACCTTC,CASSLGSLDGYTF
TRBV29-1,NA,TRBJ2-1,NA,TGCAGCGTTGAGGGGGGCCGGGGTGAGCAGTTCTTC,CSVEGGRGEQFF
TRBV27,NA,TRBJ2-1,many,TGTGCCAGCAGTTCAGGGCTCCCCTACAATGAGCAGTTCTTC,CASSSGLPYNEQFF
TRBV9,TRBD2,TRBJ2-7,many,TGTGCCAGCAGCGAGGGAGGGTATAACTACGAGCAGTACTTC,CASSEGGYNYEQYF
TRBV24-1,NA,TRBJ2-5,NA,TGTGCCACCAGTGAGGGGCGAGAGACCCAGTACTTC,CATSEGRETQYF
TRBV7-9,NA,TRBJ2-7,NA,TGTGCCAGCAGCCGACGGACCTACGAGCAGTACTTC,CASSRRTYEQYF
TRBV4-3,TRBD2,TRBJ2-1,many,TGCGCCAGCAGCCAAGGACTAGCGCCCTACAATGAGCAGTTCTTC,CASSQGLAPYNEQFF
TRBV29-1,NA,TRBJ1-2,few,TGCAGCGTTGAAGCCCAGGGTAACTATGGCTACACCTTC,CSVEAQGNYGYTF
TRBV12-3/TRBV12-4,NA,TRBJ2-1,many,TGTGCCAGCAGTTTCGGCCCCGCCAGCAACTATGAGCAGTTCTTC,CASSFGPASNYEQFF
TRBV29-1,TRBD2,TRBJ2-1,few,TGCAGCGCCTCGGGGGAGGGGGAGCAGTTCTTC,CSASGEGEQFF
TRBV7-2,NA,TRBJ2-7,few,TGTGCCAGCAGCTCCTTTGCCTACGAGCAGTACTTC,CASSSFAYEQYF
TRBV6-6,NA,TRBJ1-5,many,TGTGCCAGTTCTCCAGGGGATAGGCAGCCCCAGCATTTT,CASSPGDRQPQHF
TRBV4-1,NA,TRBJ2-1,many,TGCGCCAGCAGCCAAGCGGGAGTTACCTACAATGAGCAGTTCTTC,CASSQAGVTYNEQFF
TRBV12-3/TRBV12-4,TRBD1,TRBJ1-5,NA,TGTGCCAGCAGTCAATCTCCGGGACAGGGAAATCAGCCCCAGCATTTT,CASSQSPGQGNQPQHF
TRBV27,NA,TRBJ2-1,many,TGTGCCAGCAGTAGGGGTGTGGGCCCTAGCTCCTACAATGAGCAGTTCTTC,CASSRGVGPSSYNEQFF
TRBV7-6,TRBD2,TRBJ2-1,many,TGTGCCAGCAGCTTAGGAGCGGGAGGGCCCGTTGAGCAGTTCTTC,CASSLGAGGPVEQFF
TRBV2,NA,TRBJ2-7,medium-sized,TGTGCCAGTAAACGGTCGCGCTACGAGCAGTACTTC,CASKRSRYEQYF
TRBV12-3/TRBV12-4,TRBD1,TRBJ2-7,many,TGTGCCAGCAGTTTCGGACAGGGTAACTACGAGCAGTACTTC,CASSFGQGNYEQYF
TRBV6-4,NA,TRBJ1-2,NA,TGTGCCCCCGAATGTTTTACAGGAGACTATGGCTACACCTTC,CAPECFTGDYGYTF
TRBV27,TRBD1,TRBJ2-1,few,TGTGCCAGCAGTTTACGGACAGGTAACTACAATGAGCAGTTCTTC,CASSLRTGNYNEQFF
TRBV5-4,NA,TRBJ2-2,NA,TGTGCCAGCAGCTTGGGGTGGGGAATGTCCGGGGAGCTGTTTTTT,CASSLGWGMSGELFF
TRBV7-2,NA,TRBJ2-7,few,TGTGCCAGCAGTCGTACGAATCTTCGGGACCCCTACGAGCAGTACTTC,CASSRTNLRDPYEQYF
TRBV10-3,NA,TRBJ2-5,many,TGTGCCATCAGTGAGTCGTTGACTGCCGCCCGTCTAGAGACCCAGTACTTC,CAISESLTAARLETQYF
TRBV7-6,NA,TRBJ2-1,many,TGTGCCAGCAGCCGGAACAATGAGCAGTTCTTC,CASSRNNEQFF
TRBV5-1,NA,TRBJ2-1,few,TGCGCCAGCAGCTCACCAGGACAGTACAATGAGCAGTTCTTC,CASSSPGQYNEQFF